Detailed here is one T cell receptor beta chain. Per germline, CDR1 SNHLY and CDR2 FYNNEI. With 8 bases removed from V and 5 bases from J, the gap between germline ends came to 9 bases. The CDR3 contains 11 residues. This sample is part of a study of T cells after yellow fever vaccination. Study-wide context: Low-cell-number fractions were prepared with SMART-Seq v4 Ultra Low Input.

Using its own MiXCR run on the 5' RACE reads, TCRdb lists one record per CDR3 protein. The sample includes about 340,000 distinct CDR3 sequences, roughly an eighth of them seen just once. The sample here was CD4+ T cells sorted from PBMCs, taken 15 days after the yellow fever booster vaccination. This sequence joins TRBV2 and TRBJ2-5; D not certain. The sequence derives from a man aged 18 to 30 who received the YFV17D yellow fever vaccine. In DNA, the CDR3 is TGTGCCAGCTACTTATACGAGACCCAGTACTTC. Translated: CASYLYETQYF.